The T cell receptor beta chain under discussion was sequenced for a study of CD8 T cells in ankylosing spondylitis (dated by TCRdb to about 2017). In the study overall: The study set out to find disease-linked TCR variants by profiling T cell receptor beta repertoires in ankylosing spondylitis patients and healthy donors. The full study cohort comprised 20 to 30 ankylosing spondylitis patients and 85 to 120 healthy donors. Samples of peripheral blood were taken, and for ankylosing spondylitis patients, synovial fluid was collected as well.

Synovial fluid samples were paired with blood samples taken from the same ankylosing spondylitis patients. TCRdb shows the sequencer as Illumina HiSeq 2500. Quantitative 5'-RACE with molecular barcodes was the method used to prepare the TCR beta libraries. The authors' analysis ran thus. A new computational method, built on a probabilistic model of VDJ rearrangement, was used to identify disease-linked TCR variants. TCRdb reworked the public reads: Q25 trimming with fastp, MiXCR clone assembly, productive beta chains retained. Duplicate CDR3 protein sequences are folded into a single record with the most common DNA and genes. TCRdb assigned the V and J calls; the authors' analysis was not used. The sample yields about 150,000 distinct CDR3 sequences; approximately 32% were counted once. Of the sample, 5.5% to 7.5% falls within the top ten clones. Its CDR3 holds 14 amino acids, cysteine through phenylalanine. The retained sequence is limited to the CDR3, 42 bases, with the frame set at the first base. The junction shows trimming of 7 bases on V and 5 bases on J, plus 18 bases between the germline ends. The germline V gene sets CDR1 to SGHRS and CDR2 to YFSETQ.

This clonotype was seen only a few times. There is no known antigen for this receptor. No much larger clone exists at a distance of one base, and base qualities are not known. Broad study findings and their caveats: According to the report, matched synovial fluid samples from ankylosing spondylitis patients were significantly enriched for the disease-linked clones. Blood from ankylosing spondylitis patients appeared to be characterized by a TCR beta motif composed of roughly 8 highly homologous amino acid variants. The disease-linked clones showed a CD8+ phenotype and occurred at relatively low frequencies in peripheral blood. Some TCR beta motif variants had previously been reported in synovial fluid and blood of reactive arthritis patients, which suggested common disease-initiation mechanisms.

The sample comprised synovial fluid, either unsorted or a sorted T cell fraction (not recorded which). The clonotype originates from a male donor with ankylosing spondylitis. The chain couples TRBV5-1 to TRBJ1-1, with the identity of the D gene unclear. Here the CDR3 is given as CASRSVGVRTEAFF. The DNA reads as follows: TGCGCCAGCCGATCCGTAGGAGTGAGGACTGAAGCTTTCTTT.